This T cell receptor (beta chain) was sequenced for a study of CD8 T cells in ankylosing spondylitis. Overall study results and limits: Clones linked to the disease showed a CD8+ phenotype. They occurred at relatively low frequencies in peripheral blood. Characteristic of ankylosing spondylitis blood, it appeared, was a TCR beta motif comprising eight highly homologous variants.

This clonotype was seen many times. The antigen remains unidentified. Each CDR3 protein gets one entry after TCRdb re-called the 5' RACE reads with MiXCR. The data contain about 220,000 distinct CDR3 sequences, about 7% of them seen just once; the ten biggest clones take up 11% to 15%. The sample consisted of blood, either unsorted or a sorted T cell fraction (not recorded which). This clonotype originated in a male donor with ankylosing spondylitis.

The CDR3 region is CASIPPGTSSYEQYF. The CDR3 coding sequence is TGTGCCAGCATTCCCCCAGGGACTAGCTCCTACGAGCAGTACTTC. The chain combines TRBV21-1 with TRBJ2-7; the D call of TRBD2 is as the table states it, not checked on the DNA. TRBV21-1 is a known pseudogene. The CDR3 totals 15 residues.